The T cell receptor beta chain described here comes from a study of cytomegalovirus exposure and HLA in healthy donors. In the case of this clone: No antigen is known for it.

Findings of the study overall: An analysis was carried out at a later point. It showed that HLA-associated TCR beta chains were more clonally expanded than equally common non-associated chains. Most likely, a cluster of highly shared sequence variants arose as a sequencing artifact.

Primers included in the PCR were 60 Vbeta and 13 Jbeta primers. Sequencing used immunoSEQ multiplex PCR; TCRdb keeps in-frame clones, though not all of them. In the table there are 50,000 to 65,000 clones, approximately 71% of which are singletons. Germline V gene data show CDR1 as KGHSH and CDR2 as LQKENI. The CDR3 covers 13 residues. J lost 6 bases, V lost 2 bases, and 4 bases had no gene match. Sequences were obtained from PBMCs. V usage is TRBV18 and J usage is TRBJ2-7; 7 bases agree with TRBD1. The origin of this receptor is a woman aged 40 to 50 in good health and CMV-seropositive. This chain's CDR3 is CASSPDREGEQYF. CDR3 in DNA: TGTGCCAGCTCACCAGACAGGGAAGGCGAGCAGTACTTC.